One sample yielded the 19 T cell receptor beta chains listed below, sequenced in a study of circulating CD8 cells and anti-PD-1 response in melanoma (dated by TCRdb to 2019 to 2021). Data came from a NextSeq 500. The QIAseq Immune Repertoire RNA Library Kit, Human TCR Panel was used to prepare TCR libraries from around 16 ng of total RNA. TCRdb applied fastp at Q25 and MiXCR to the public reads, then kept only in-frame beta chains. A single entry per CDR3 protein holds the most common genes and DNA from its merged rows. The sample table lists about 210 distinct CDR3 sequences, around 10% of them with a count of one. Roughly two thirds of the sample belongs to the ten largest clones. A BD FACSAria II cell sorter was used to sort four subsets, defined by PD-1 and/or TIGIT, from live CD3+CD8+TCRalphabeta+ cells. The sequencing here drew on CD8+ T cells from PBMCs, taken at baseline or after one month of anti-PD-1 therapy (not recorded which). These receptors were obtained from a human donor with melanoma.

In this sample, this clonotype is large. The genes are TRBV28 and TRBJ2-7, with D possibly called TRBD1 or TRBD2 (7 bases each). V lost 3 bases and J lost 2, with 23 bases in between. Germline CDR1 is MDHEN and CDR2 is SYDVKM. CDR3 size: 18 residues. The CDR3 here is CASSFSSDREGKPYEQYF. Here the CDR3 DNA reads TGTGCCAGCAGTTTTTCCTCAGACAGGGAGGGAAAACCCTACGAGCAGTACTTC.

This clonotype is classed as large. The gene calls are TRBV18 and TRBJ2-7; 11 nucleotides match TRBD2. The V segment lost 3 bases and the J segment 3 bases; nucleotides outside the gene matches: 10. The CDR3 loop spans 17 amino acids. Germline V gene lookup returns CDR1 KGHSH and CDR2 LQKENI. The DNA for the CDR3 is TGTGCCAGCTCACCCTGGACTAGCGGGCCCCAATTCTACGAGCAGTACTTC. Its translation is CASSPWTSGPQFYEQYF. Supplemented by reference TRBV18 and TRBJ2-7, the full variable domain reads NAGVMQNPRHLVRRRGQEARLRCSPMKGHSHVYWYRQLPEEGLKFMVYLQKENIIDESGMPKERFSAEFPKEGPSILRIQQVVRGDSAAYFCASSPWTSGPQFYEQYFGPGTRLTVT.

This clonotype is large. The rearrangement links TRBV29-1 to TRBJ2-7, with D perhaps matching TRBD1 (6 bases). This CDR3 spans 14 amino acids. V was pared by 3 bases and J by 0 bases, with 12 bases between. The germline gives CDR1 SQVTM, CDR2 ANQGSEA. The CDR3 bases are TGCAGCGTTGAGGGGGCGGAATCCTCCTACGAGCAGTACTTC. Its protein product is CSVEGAESSYEQYF.

By sample fraction, this clonotype is medium-sized. This may be a read error, as it is one base from a much larger clone. This chain links TRBV2 with TRBJ1-5; D not resolved. The germline V gene has CDR1 SNHLY and CDR2 FYNNEI. V was clipped by 8 bases and J by 0 bases, with 17 bases between them. The length of the CDR3 is 16 residues. For the CDR3, the DNA is TGTGCCAGCGAATCCCGTCCGGTTTTTAGCAATCAGCCCCAGCATTTT. This codes for CASESRPVFSNQPQHF.

This clonotype was found a few times. A much larger clone sits a single nucleotide away, making a read error possible. This sequence joins TRBV12-5 and TRBJ2-7; D not resolved. Germline V gene lookup returns CDR1 LGHNT and CDR2 FRNRAP. This CDR3 is 10 amino acids long. The CDR3 DNA reads TGTGCTGCGCGAATAGCCGAGCGGTACTTC. It translates to CAARIAERYF.

The table lists this clonotype with a few counts. This chain connects TRBV4-1 to TRBJ2-7; unclear D gene. The CDR3 loop spans 14 amino acids. V lost 3 bases, J lost 0 bases, and 9 bases lay in between. Germline CDR1 reads MGHRA; CDR2 reads YSYEKL. DNA of the CDR3: TGCGCCAGCAGCCAGGCCAGAGACTCCTACGAGCAGTACTTC. This sequence encodes CASSQARDSYEQYF.

By sample share, this clonotype is large. This chain joins TRBV7-9 and TRBJ2-7; 8 bases map to TRBD2. The ends lost 1 base at V and 3 bases at J; junction bases unmatched: 8. Germline V gene lookup returns CDR1 SEHNR and CDR2 FQNEAQ (reference sequence). CDR3 length equals 16 residues. CDR3 amino acids: CASSLEMGLENYEQYF. The DNA for the CDR3 is TGTGCCAGCAGCTTAGAAATGGGACTAGAAAACTACGAGCAGTACTTC.

This clonotype is large. The rearrangement joins TRBV24-1 to TRBJ2-5; D is undetermined. The CDR3 is 14 amino acids. Trimming stripped 4 bases from V and 2 bases from J, with 10 bases between. The germline V gene has CDR1 KGHDR and CDR2 SFDVKD. Here the CDR3 reads CATSDHGPQETQYF. The CDR3, as DNA: TGTGCCACCAGTGACCATGGACCACAAGAGACCCAGTACTTC.

The V gene is TRBV2, the J gene TRBJ2-5; the D is unclear. Germline CDR1 and CDR2: SNHLY and FYNNEI. This CDR3 comprises 14 residues. V shed 5 bases and J shed 5 bases, with 15 bases lying between them. The CDR3 region is CASSPRVPMETQYF. DNA for the CDR3: TGTGCCAGCAGTCCCCGTGTGCCCATGGAGACCCAGTACTTC. Full variable domain (missing parts from reference TRBV2 and TRBJ2-5): EPEVTQTPSHQVTQMGQEVILRCVPISNHLYFYWYRQILGQKVEFLVSFYNNEISEKSEIFDDQFSVERPDGSNFTLKIRSTKLEDSAMYFCASSPRVPMETQYFGPGTRLLVL.

This clonotype is large in the sample. The chain combines TRBV28 with TRBJ2-7; D remains unclear. CDR3 size: 15 residues. The V gene's germline CDR1 is MDHEN and CDR2 SYDVKM. Trimming pared 2 bases from V and 2 bases from J, leaving 13 bases between. CDR3 bases: TGTGCCAGCAGTTTACATGGCAGCCTGGCCTACGAGCAGTACTTC. Translation: CASSLHGSLAYEQYF.

In its sample, this clonotype ranks as large. The chain has TRBV27 and TRBJ2-1; no clear D. Per the germline V gene, CDR1 is MNHEY and CDR2 is SMNVEV (reference sequence). The length of the CDR3 is 15 residues. V shed 3 bases and J shed 0 bases, with 9 bases lying between them. The CDR3 loop reads CASSLILSSYNEQFF. Written as DNA, the CDR3 is TGTGCCAGCAGTTTGATCCTGAGCTCCTACAATGAGCAGTTCTTC.

This clonotype qualifies as large. The chain couples TRBV6-5 to TRBJ2-7; no definite D call. In germline, CDR1 is MNHEY, CDR2 SVGAGI. V shed 3 bases and J shed 4 bases, with 13 bases lying between them. This CDR3 is 14 amino acids long. The CDR3: CASSYGRKPYEQYF. Here the CDR3 DNA reads TGTGCCAGCAGTTATGGCAGGAAACCTTACGAGCAGTACTTC.

This clonotype was seen just once. V usage is TRBV25-1 and J usage is TRBJ1-1; D is perhaps TRBD1 (6 bases). The CDR3 has 13 amino acids. V lost 6 bases, J lost 4 bases, and 12 bases lay in between. Germline assignment: CDR1 MGHDK and CDR2 SYGVNS. In DNA form, the CDR3 reads TGTGCCAGCAGCAGAGGGGGGACCACTGAAGCTTTCTTT. This gives the protein CASSRGGTTEAFF. The whole variable domain, remainder taken from reference TRBV25-1 and TRBJ1-1, is EADIYQTPRYLVIGTGKKITLECSQTMGHDKMYWYQQDPGMELHLIHYSYGVNSTEKGDLSSESTVSRIRTEHFPLTLESARPSHTSQYLCASSRGGTTEAFFGQGTRLTVV.

This clonotype qualifies as large. The chain carries TRBV4-2 and TRBJ1-5; 8 positions match TRBD1. CDR1 is LGHNA, CDR2 YNFKEQ, per germline. The junction had 8 bases not matched to a gene; V was cut back by 2 bases and J by 8 bases. CDR3 size: 15 residues. This chain's CDR3 is CASSQLEDRDKPQHF. The CDR3 DNA is TGTGCCAGCAGCCAACTAGAGGACAGGGACAAGCCCCAGCATTTT.

This clonotype is large by share. The rearrangement joins TRBV27 to TRBJ1-1; D call uncertain. V was trimmed by 0 bases and J by 11 bases, leaving 19 bases between them. The CDR3 is 15 residues long. CDR1 is MNHEY, CDR2 SMNVEV, per germline (reference sequence). In nucleotides, the CDR3 is TGTGCCAGCAGTTTATCTCTGGGGAGTAGGACGGTGGCTTTCTTT. The encoded protein is CASSLSLGSRTVAFF.

By share, this clonotype ranks as hyperexpanded. The gene calls are TRBV2 and TRBJ2-1; D assignment may be TRBD1 or TRBD2 (5 bases each). CDR1 and CDR2 (germline): SNHLY, FYNNEI. The CDR3 contains 14 residues. Trimming took 4 bases from V and 9 from J, leaving 16 bases between them. This chain's CDR3 is CASSAPRTTSEQFF. CDR3 sequence (DNA): TGTGCCAGCAGTGCCCCACGGACAACTAGTGAGCAGTTCTTC.

Comments on this clonotype: A far more abundant clone sits one base away, making this likely a read error. The rearrangement joins TRBV2 to TRBJ2-7; D possibly matches TRBD1 or TRBD2 (5 bases each). The CDR3 has 14 amino acids. CDR1 and CDR2 from the germline V gene are SNHLY and FYNNEI. V was pared by 4 bases and J by 7 bases, with 17 bases between. CDR3 bases: TGTGCCAGCAGTGCCCCACGGACAACTAGTGAGCAGTACTTC. It encodes CASSAPRTTSEQYF.

By frequency in the sample, this clonotype is medium-sized (0.01 to 0.1%). V usage is TRBV7-9 and J usage is TRBJ1-2; TRBD1 matches 10 bases. Germline V gene lookup returns CDR1 SEHNR and CDR2 FQNEAQ (reference sequence). V shed 5 bases, J shed 5 bases, and the junction held 11 bases outside the gene matches. The CDR3 sequence is 16 residues long. Here the CDR3 reads CASSLNSTGGWYGYTF. CDR3 sequence (DNA): TGTGCCAGCAGCCTAAACTCGACAGGGGGCTGGTATGGCTACACCTTC.

Remarks on this clonotype: Given a much more abundant clone one base away, this may be a read error. CDR3 nucleotide sequence: TGCAGCGTTGGGCTTTCTACTGAAGCTTTCTTT. Translating it yields CSVGLSTEAFF. The V gene is TRBV29-1, the J gene TRBJ1-1; D not resolved. The length of the CDR3 is 11 residues. Germline assignment: CDR1 SQVTM and CDR2 ANQGSEA. The germline V and J ends were trimmed by 4 bases and 5 bases, with 8 bases remaining between them.